These 3 T cell receptor beta chains were sequenced from one sample in a study of untreated major depressive disorder. Findings and limits, study-wide: TRBV05-01 (Vbeta 5.1) usage was higher in CD4+ T cells of depressed patients than controls.

The method was immunoSEQ multiplex PCR; TCRdb's version includes in-frame clones alone and lacks a portion of them. The sample has fewer than 30,000 clones, about 90% seen once. Their antigen targets remain unknown. Sequencing used CD4+ T cells from PBMCs. These TCRs come from a woman aged 25 to 39 with major depressive disorder.

Only a few counts were recorded for this clone. The chain employs TRBV27 and TRBJ1-2, with D unclear. CDR1 is MNHEY and CDR2 is SMNVEV in the germline V gene (reference sequence). V lost 3 bases, J lost 7 bases, and 15 bases lay in between. The CDR3 is 14 amino acids. CDR3 in DNA: TGTGCCAGCAGTTTTTCCCCTCGTGGTGGTGGCTACACCTTC. It specifies CASSFSPRGGGYTF.

The chain uses TRBV4-1 and TRBJ1-5; TRBD1 matches at 9 bases. V shed 5 bases and J 7 bases; nucleotides not matched to a gene: 12. In germline, CDR1 is MGHRA, CDR2 YSYEKL. CDR3 length: 16 residues. The chain's CDR3 is CASSAPGQGLYQPQHF. CDR3 sequence (DNA): TGCGCCAGCAGCGCCCCGGGACAGGGTTTGTACCAGCCCCAGCATTTT.

The CDR3 DNA reads TGTGCCAGCAGTTACGGGCAGCCTAACGGCCCCCAGCATTTT. Translated: CASSYGQPNGPQHF. The rearrangement joins TRBV6-5 to TRBJ1-5; D is undetermined. CDR3 length: 14 amino acids. V dropped 2 bases and J dropped 10 bases, with 15 bases sitting between them. Germline CDR1 MNHEY, CDR2 SVGAGI.